This T cell receptor (beta chain) was sequenced during a study of long-term antiretroviral therapy in people with HIV (dated by TCRdb to 2021 to 2024). Regarding the research as a whole: The earliest samples were collected approximately a decade before the 2015 WHO recommendation for immediate ART, a period when ART was typically delayed until CD4 counts fell. Whether ART initiation and durable HIV suppression were associated with changes in peripheral blood TRB repertoire composition and diversity was tested in a retrospective serial study. From some 27 adults with confirmed HIV infection, the cohort provided approximately 210 cryopreserved PBMC samples, gathered serially across a mean of approximately six years (range 1-12). Eleven of the 30 participants with HIV were female. Test extractions of a monoclonal T-cell line alongside some 36 polyclonal samples showed no cross-contamination during QIAcube processing.

Findings and caveats that apply to the study as a whole: A significant increase in TRB diversity was found to be associated with ART initiation, although TRB diversity was observed to remain significantly below that of transplant donor controls even after long-term ART. No data were available on ART adherence, viral resistance or therapy changes, limiting inferences about post-ART repertoire changes. Limited PBMC availability meant only the TCR beta chain was sequenced, without alpha chain pairing. The repertoire was dominated across all time points by expanded TRB clones identified before ART initiation, although this dominance was seen to fluctuate and to decrease in many PLHIV after ART. CDR3 length ranges in HIV repertoires were narrower than in controls, and network structure suggested an antigen-experienced repertoire with only a slight naive shift after ART. Because cell numbers in pre-ART samples were limited, unsorted PBMC were profiled instead of sorted CD4+ and CD8+ T cells. The samples span the years 2004 to 2017, and the ART regimens used at that time may not be as effective as current regimens.

A remark on this clone: What antigen it recognizes has not been identified. No much larger clone is present one base from it, and per-base qualities are unavailable.

The immunoSEQ hsTCRB v3.0 assay was used at survey level resolution to sequence the TRB variable region. A depth of roughly 40,000-55,000 T-cell genomes per sample was targeted for TRB sequencing. TRB libraries were pooled and sequenced on an Illumina MiSeq using a v3 150-cycle kit. The study's own analysis went as follows. Repertoire analysis ran in R within a reproducible Nextflow workflow covering QC, data transformation and analysis. Custom analyses were implemented in LymphoSeq2, an R package for AIRR-Seq data exploration. Four samples yielding fewer than 5000 total TRB sequences were excluded, leaving 188 analyzed HIV repertoires. Among the 200 or so HIV repertoires that were kept, roughly 59 were collected before ART initiation and more than 120 were collected after ART initiation. Repertoires were downsampled to 5000 TRB nucleotide sequences, with summary statistics averaged over 100 downsampling iterations. The analysis kept only TRB sequences whose CDR3 regions were at least seven amino acids long. A Shannon entropy-derived clonality score and the Gini coefficient were used to measure diversity. In repertoire networks, the top 5000 CDR3 amino acid sequences were linked whenever an edit distance of one separated two sequences. Antigen specificity groups and MHC restriction were predicted for TRB CDR3 amino acid sequences with GLIPH2. To flag known CMV, EBV, HIV or tissue antigen associations, CDR3 amino acid sequences were matched against VDJdb and McPAS-TCR. Pre-ART, post-ART and control groups were compared with Wilcoxon signed-rank tests and Holm-Bonferroni correction. TCRdb took this table from immuneACCESS and kept in-frame rearrangements with V and J called. Such tables lack part of the clones; where checked against another copy, unresolved V genes explain under half of the gap, and the rest is unexplained. The V and J calls and clone size are taken from that table; D and trimming were inferred from the DNA. Counted in this sample were about 28,000 clones; about 88% of them appeared once. The biggest ten clones account for 1% of the sample.

The CDR1 and CDR2 encoded by the germline V gene are MGHDK and SYGVNS. Clipping removes 3 bases from V and 3 bases from J, with 2 as the unmatched junction base count. The CDR3 runs 14 residues from the cysteine to the phenylalanine. Kept here is only the CDR3 DNA, which spans 42 bases and is read in frame from base 1. Inclusion was restricted to participants for whom at least one PBMC sample before ART initiation and at least two post-ART samples were available. All participants with HIV were treated in the United States of America. Cryopreserved samples of about 0.95-11 million PBMC were thawed and washed before DNA extraction. At the time of the earliest PBMC sample, participants with HIV were aged between 23 and 54 years. PBMC samples were contributed by each participant from 1-4 timepoints before ART initiation and 2-8 timepoints after ART initiation, with a median of 7 samples. For every participant, serial HIV viral load, CD4+ T-cell count, ART history and demographic data were obtained. Using a Qiagen kit on a QIAcube, genomic DNA was extracted from unsorted PBMC, with samples processed in batches of 12.

The TCR was taken from a man in his forties or fifties with HIV. Specimen: unsorted PBMCs, collected 2 years after starting antiretroviral therapy. Recombination connected TRBV25-1 to TRBJ2-7, and 10 bases in between align with TRBD1. The CDR3 loop reads CASSERTGGYEQYF. DNA sequence: TGTGCCAGCAGTGAGAGGACAGGGGGCTACGAGCAGTACTTC.